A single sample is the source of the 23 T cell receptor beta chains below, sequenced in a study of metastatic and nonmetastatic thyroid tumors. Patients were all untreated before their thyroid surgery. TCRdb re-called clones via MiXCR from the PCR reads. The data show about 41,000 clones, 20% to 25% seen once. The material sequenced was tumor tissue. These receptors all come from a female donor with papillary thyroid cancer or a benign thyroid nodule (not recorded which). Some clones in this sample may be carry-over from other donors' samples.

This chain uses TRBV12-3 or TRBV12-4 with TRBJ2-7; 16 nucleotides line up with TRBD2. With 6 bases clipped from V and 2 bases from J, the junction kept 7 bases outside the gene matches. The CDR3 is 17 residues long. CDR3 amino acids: CASRGTSGRAYTYEQYF. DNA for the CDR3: TGTGCCAGCAGGGGGACTAGCGGGAGGGCCTATACCTACGAGCAGTACTTC.

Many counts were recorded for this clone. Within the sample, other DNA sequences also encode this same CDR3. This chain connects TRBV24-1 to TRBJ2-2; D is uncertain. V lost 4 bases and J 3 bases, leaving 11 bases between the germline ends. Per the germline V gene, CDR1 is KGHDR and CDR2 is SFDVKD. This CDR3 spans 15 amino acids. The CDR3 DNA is TGTGCCACCAGTGACCTTGCCCGAGACACCGGGGAGCTGTTTTTT. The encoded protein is CATSDLARDTGELFF.

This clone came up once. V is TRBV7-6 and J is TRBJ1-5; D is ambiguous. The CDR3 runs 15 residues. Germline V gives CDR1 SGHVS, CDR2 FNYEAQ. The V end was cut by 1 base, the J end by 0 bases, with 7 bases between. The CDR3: CASSLDVGSNQPQHF. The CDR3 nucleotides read TGTGCCAGCAGCTTAGATGTCGGTAGCAATCAGCCCCAGCATTTT.

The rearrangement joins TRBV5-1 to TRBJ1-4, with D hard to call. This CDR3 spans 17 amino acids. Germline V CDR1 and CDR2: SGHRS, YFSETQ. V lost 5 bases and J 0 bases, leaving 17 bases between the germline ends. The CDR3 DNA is TGCGCCAGCAGTCCGGGCTTCTTCATTGCAACTAATGAAAAACTGTTTTTT. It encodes CASSPGFFIATNEKLFF.

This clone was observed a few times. As DNA, the CDR3 is TGTGTCATTAGTACCCCCGGGACCTCCTATGGCTACACCTTC. It codes for CVISTPGTSYGYTF. This rearrangement joins TRBV19 to TRBJ1-2, with D possibly being TRBD1 (5 bases). The CDR3 has 14 residues. CDR1 is LNHDA and CDR2 is SQIVND in the germline V gene (reference sequence).

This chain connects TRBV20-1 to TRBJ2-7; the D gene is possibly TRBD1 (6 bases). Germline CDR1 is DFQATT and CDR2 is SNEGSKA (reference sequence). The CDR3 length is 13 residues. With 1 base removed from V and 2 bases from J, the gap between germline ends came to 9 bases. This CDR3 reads CSARVRQAYEQYF. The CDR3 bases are TGCAGTGCTAGAGTTCGACAGGCCTACGAGCAGTACTTC.

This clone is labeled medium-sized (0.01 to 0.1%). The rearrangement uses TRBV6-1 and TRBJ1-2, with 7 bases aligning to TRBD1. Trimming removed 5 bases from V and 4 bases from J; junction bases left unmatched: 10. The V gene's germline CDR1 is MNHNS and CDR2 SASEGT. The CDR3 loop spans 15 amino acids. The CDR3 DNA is TGTGCCAGCAGTTCCGACAGGGAGGGGTTCTATGGCTACACCTTC. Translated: CASSSDREGFYGYTF.

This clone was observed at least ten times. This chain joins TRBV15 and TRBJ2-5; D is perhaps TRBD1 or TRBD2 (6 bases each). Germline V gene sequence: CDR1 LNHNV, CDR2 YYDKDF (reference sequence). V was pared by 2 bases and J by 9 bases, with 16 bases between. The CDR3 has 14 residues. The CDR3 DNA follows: TGTGCCACCAGCAGAAGTCAGGGGTGGGAGGCCCAGTACTTC. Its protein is CATSRSQGWEAQYF. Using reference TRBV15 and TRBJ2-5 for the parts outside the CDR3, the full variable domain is DAMVIQNPRYQVTQFGKPVTLSCSQTLNHNVMYWYQQKSSQAPKLLFHYYDKDFNNEADTPDNFQSRRPNTSFCFLDIRSPGLGDTAMYLCATSRSQGWEAQYFGPGTRLLVL.

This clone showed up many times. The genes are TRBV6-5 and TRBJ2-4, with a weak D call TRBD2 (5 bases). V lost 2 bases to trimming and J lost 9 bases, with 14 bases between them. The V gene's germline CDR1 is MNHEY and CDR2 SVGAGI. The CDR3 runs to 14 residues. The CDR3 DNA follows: TGTGCCAGCAGTTACCACATCGGGGATCCCATTCAGTACTTC. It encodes CASSYHIGDPIQYF.

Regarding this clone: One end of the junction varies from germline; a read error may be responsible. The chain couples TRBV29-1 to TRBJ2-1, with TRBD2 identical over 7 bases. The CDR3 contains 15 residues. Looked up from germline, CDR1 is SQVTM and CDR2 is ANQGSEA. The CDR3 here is CSAEASLVGGPEQFF. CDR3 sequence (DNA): TGCAGCGCTGAAGCCTCTCTAGTGGGAGGGCCTGAGCAGTTCTTC.

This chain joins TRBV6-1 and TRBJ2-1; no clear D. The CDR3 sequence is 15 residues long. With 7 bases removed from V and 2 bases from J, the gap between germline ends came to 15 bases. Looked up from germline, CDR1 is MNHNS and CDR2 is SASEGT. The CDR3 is CASNPTCRPYNEQFF. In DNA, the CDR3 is TGTGCCAGCAATCCCACCTGTAGGCCCTACAATGAGCAGTTCTTC.

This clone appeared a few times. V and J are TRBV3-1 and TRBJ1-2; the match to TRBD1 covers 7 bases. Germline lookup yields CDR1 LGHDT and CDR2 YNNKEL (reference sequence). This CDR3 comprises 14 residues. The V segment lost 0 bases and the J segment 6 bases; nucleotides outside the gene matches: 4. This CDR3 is CASSQDGQGDGYTF. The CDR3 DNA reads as TGTGCCAGCAGCCAAGATGGCCAGGGGGATGGCTACACCTTC.

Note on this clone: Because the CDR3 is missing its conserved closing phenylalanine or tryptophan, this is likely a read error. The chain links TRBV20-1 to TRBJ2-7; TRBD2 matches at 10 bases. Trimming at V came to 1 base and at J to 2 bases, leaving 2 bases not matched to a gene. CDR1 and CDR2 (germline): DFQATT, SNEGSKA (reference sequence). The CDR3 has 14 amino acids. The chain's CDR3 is CSARGTSGTYEQYL. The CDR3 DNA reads TGCAGTGCTAGAGGGACTAGCGGAACCTACGAGCAGTACCTC.

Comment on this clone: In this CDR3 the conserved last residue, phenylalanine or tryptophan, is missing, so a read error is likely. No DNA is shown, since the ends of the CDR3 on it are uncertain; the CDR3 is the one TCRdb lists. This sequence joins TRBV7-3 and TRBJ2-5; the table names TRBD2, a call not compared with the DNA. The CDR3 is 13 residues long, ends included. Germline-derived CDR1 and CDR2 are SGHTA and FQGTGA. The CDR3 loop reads CASTPKKPGLANL.

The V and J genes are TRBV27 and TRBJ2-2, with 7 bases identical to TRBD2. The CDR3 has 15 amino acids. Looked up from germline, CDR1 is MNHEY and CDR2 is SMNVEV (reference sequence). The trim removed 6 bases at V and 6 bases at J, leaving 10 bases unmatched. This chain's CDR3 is CASSQARGSSGELFF. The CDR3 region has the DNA TGTGCCAGCAGCCAAGCTCGCGGGAGTTCCGGGGAGCTGTTTTTT.

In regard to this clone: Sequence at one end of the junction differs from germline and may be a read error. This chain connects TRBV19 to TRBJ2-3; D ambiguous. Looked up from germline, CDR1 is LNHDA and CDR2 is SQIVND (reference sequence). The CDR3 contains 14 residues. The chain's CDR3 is CAISMVGVVDTQYF. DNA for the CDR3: TGTGCCATTAGTATGGTAGGCGTGGTAGATACGCAGTATTTT.

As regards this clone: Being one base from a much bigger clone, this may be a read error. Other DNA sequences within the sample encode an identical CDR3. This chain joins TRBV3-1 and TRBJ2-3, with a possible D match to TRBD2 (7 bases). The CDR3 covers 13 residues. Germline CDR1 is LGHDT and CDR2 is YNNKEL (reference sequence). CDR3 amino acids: CASSQREGDTQYF. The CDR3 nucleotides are TGTGCCAGCAGCCAAAGGGAGGGGGATACGCAGTACTTT.

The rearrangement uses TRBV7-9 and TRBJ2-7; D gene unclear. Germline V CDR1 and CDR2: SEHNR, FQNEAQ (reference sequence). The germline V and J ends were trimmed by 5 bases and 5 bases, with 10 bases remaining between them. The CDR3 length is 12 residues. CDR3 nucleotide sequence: TGTGCCAGCAGCCTCTCGCCCGACGAGCAGTACTTC. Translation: CASSLSPDEQYF.

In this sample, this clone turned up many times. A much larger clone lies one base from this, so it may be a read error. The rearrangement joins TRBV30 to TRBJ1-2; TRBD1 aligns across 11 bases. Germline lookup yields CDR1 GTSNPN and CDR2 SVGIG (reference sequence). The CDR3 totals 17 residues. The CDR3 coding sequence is TGTGCCTGGAGTAGACCGGGACAGGGGGTCGGTAACTATAGCTACACCTTC. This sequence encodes CAWSRPGQGVGNYSYTF.

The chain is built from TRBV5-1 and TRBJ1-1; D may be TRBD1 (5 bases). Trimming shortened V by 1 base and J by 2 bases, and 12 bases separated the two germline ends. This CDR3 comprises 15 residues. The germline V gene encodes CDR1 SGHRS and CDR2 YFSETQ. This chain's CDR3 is CASSLSRGINTEAFF. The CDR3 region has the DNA TGCGCCAGCAGCTTGTCTCGGGGCATAAACACTGAAGCTTTCTTT.

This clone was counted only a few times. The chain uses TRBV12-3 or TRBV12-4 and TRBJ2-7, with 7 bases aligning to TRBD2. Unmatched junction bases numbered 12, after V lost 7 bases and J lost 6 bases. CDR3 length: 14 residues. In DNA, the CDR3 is TGTGCCAGCACCCGAGCGGGACGAACGGGCGAGCAGTACTTC. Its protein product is CASTRAGRTGEQYF.

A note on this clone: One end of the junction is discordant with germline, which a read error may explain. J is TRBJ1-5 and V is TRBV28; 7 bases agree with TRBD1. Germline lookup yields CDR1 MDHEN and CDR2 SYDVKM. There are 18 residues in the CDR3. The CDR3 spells CASTWGTVDGLSNHPQHF. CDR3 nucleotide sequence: TGTGCCAGCACGTGGGGGACAGTTGATGGCCTTAGCAATCATCCCCAGCATTTT. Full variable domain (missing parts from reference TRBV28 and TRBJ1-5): DVKVTQSSRYLVKRTGEKVFLECVQDMDHENMFWYRQDPGLGLRLIYFSYDVKMKEKGDIPEGYSVSREKKERFSLILESASTNQTSMYLCASTWGTVDGLSNHPQHFGDGTRLSIL.

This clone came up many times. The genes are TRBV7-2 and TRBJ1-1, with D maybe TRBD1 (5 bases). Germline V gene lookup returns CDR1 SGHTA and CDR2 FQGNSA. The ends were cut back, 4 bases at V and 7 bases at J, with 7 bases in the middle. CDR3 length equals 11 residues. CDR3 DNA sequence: TGTGCCAGCAGCTGGGACTTTGAAGCTTTCTTT. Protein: CASSWDFEAFF.